Sequencing of this T cell receptor (beta chain) was carried out in a study of T-cell memory formation after mild COVID-19. Overall study: There were largely donor-specific TCR clusters.

Whole-study findings and limits: Clones contracting across day 15 to 85 had a balanced CD4/CD8 profile; later expanding clones leaned CD4+. Some responding clones appeared in pre-infection memory, suggesting cross-reactive memory joined.

Researchers used 5'RACE with constant-segment primers to make TCR alpha and TCR beta cDNA libraries that carry sample barcodes and UMIs. MiXCR was run by TCRdb on the 5' RACE reads, yielding one entry per CDR3 protein. Here the sample spans roughly 350,000 distinct CDR3 sequences, approximately 21% being singletons. In the case of this clonotype: Its cognate antigen is unknown.

V lost 4 bases and J 5 bases, leaving 8 bases between the germline ends. CDR3 length equals 12 residues. The germline CDR1 and CDR2 sequences are SEHNR and FQNEAQ (reference sequence). The sequencing input was PBMCs or a T cell subset sorted from them (not recorded which). This receptor was obtained from an adult woman who had mild COVID-19 (a few samples of this study predate the infection). Cell type and time point are not known. The gene calls are TRBV7-9 and TRBJ2-5; D is ambiguous. The CDR3 here is CASSSLMETQYF. The CDR3 bases are TGTGCCAGCAGCTCCCTAATGGAGACCCAGTACTTC.